Listed below are T cell receptor beta chains from one sample, sequenced in a study of T-cell memory formation after mild COVID-19. TCRdb redid the calling of the 5' RACE reads with MiXCR, one entry per CDR3 protein. The table lists roughly 86,000 distinct CDR3 sequences, more than 10% of them singletons, with around 27% in the top ten. The material sequenced was PBMCs or a T cell subset sorted from them (not recorded which). All receptors come from an adult woman who had mild COVID-19 (a few samples of this study predate the infection). Cell type and time point are not known. Both conserved end residues are part of each CDR3.

j_gene: TRBJ2-6
v_gene: TRBV29-1
CDR3aa: CSVEGQVSGANVLTF

j_gene: TRBJ2-7
v_gene: TRBV5-1
CDR3aa: CASSLGQGNYEQYF

j_gene: TRBJ2-1
v_gene: TRBV20-1
CDR3aa: CSARDSEKNYNEQFF

j_gene: TRBJ2-7
v_gene: TRBV3-1
CDR3aa: CASRDRDTYEQYF

j_gene: TRBJ2-7
v_gene: TRBV27
CDR3aa: CASTPGGSPYEQYF

j_gene: TRBJ2-2
v_gene: TRBV6-5
CDR3aa: CASSYALQGAPTGELFF

j_gene: TRBJ2-7
v_gene: TRBV29-1
CDR3aa: CSVEGAGLAGFYEQYF

j_gene: TRBJ1-6
v_gene: TRBV12-3/TRBV12-4
CDR3aa: CASSPGLRADSENSPLHF

j_gene: TRBJ2-1
v_gene: TRBV5-1
CDR3aa: CASSSTTELYNEQFF

j_gene: TRBJ2-5
v_gene: TRBV7-9
CDR3aa: CASSLDGGTQYF

j_gene: TRBJ2-3
v_gene: TRBV7-6
CDR3aa: CASSLASTSTDTQYF

j_gene: TRBJ2-3
v_gene: TRBV9
CDR3aa: CASSVADLLTDTQYF

j_gene: TRBJ2-1
v_gene: TRBV6-6
CDR3aa: CASSPSGSGNEQFF

j_gene: TRBJ2-5
v_gene: TRBV5-1
CDR3aa: CASSLGDYTQETQYF

j_gene: TRBJ2-2
v_gene: TRBV5-5
CDR3aa: CASSLGGFTGELFF

j_gene: TRBJ2-1
v_gene: TRBV27
CDR3aa: CASSLSGGYNEQFF

j_gene: TRBJ1-1
v_gene: TRBV20-1
CDR3aa: CSASWRVRTEAFF

j_gene: TRBJ2-3
v_gene: TRBV5-1
CDR3aa: CASSLALLMGLAGDTQYF

j_gene: TRBJ2-3
v_gene: TRBV7-2
CDR3aa: CASSTYSPLHTDTQYF

j_gene: TRBJ1-2
v_gene: TRBV4-1
CDR3aa: CASSQPFSYGYTF

j_gene: TRBJ2-3
v_gene: TRBV2
CDR3aa: CASSTGTSGGSDTQYF

j_gene: TRBJ1-1
v_gene: TRBV9
CDR3aa: CASRSGGGTEAFF

j_gene: TRBJ2-7
v_gene: TRBV20-1
CDR3aa: CSAAGTSGYEQYF

j_gene: TRBJ2-1
v_gene: TRBV7-6
CDR3aa: CASSARTGEGDEQFF

j_gene: TRBJ2-3
v_gene: TRBV2
CDR3aa: CASSVGTSGSTDTQYF